The 24 T cell receptor beta chains given below trace back to one sample, sequenced in a study of cytomegalovirus exposure and HLA in healthy donors. Researchers ran the PCR with 60 Vbeta and 13 Jbeta primers. Only in-frame clones appear in the TCRdb table, and some are missing; sequencing was by immunoSEQ multiplex PCR. The data show around 180,000 clones, with less than 90% seen just once and about 0.24% held by the top ten. Sequencing input: PBMCs. The receptor source for this set is a boy younger than 18 in good health and CMV-seronegative.

This rearrangement joins TRBV4-3 to TRBJ2-7, with 10 bases fitting TRBD2. This CDR3 has 16 residues. Germline values: CDR1 LGHNA, CDR2 YSLEER. The ends lost 3 bases at V and 4 bases at J; junction bases unmatched: 9. The chain's CDR3 is CASSQGVELAGYEQYF. The CDR3 DNA sequence: TGCGCCAGCAGCCAGGGTGTGGAACTAGCGGGATACGAGCAGTACTTC.

The chain employs TRBV2 and TRBJ1-3; D ambiguous. V lost 5 bases and J lost 4, with 9 bases in between. The CDR3 extends over 13 amino acids. The germline V gene has CDR1 SNHLY and CDR2 FYNNEI. This CDR3 reads CASSKTAGNTIYF. For the CDR3, the DNA is TGTGCCAGCAGTAAAACAGCCGGAAACACCATATATTTT.

The V call is TRBV12-5, the J call TRBJ2-2, with 9 positions matching TRBD1. Per the germline V gene, CDR1 is LGHNT and CDR2 is FRNRAP. The CDR3 length is 14 residues. Trimming cost V 4 bases and J 5 bases; bases outside gene matches: 2. CDR3 DNA: TGTGCTAGTGGTTCGGGACAGGGAACCGGGGAGCTGTTTTTT. Residues: CASGSGQGTGELFF. The full variable domain, with the rest looked up from reference TRBV12-5 and TRBJ2-2, is DARVTQTPRHKVTEMGQEVTMRCQPILGHNTVFWYRQTMMQGLELLAYFRNRAPLDDSGMPKDRFSAEMPDATLATLKIQPSEPRDSAVYFCASGSGQGTGELFFGEGSRLTVL.

This chain links TRBV4-1 with TRBJ1-1; a weak D match, TRBD1 (6 bases). Trimming cost V 0 bases and J 4 bases, with 15 bases left between them. CDR1 is MGHRA and CDR2 is YSYEKL in the germline V gene. The CDR3 spans 16 residues. This CDR3 is CASSQEYQGSGTEAFF. The CDR3 coding sequence is TGCGCCAGCAGCCAAGAGTATCAGGGGTCGGGCACTGAAGCTTTCTTT.

This clone was seen only a few times. CDR3 residues: CSVERGTTNEQFF. The CDR3 DNA is TGCAGCGTTGAAAGGGGGACTACCAATGAGCAGTTCTTC. The chain has TRBV29-1 and TRBJ2-1, with D tentatively TRBD2 (7 bases). The germline V gene encodes CDR1 SQVTM and CDR2 ANQGSEA. CDR3 length equals 13 residues. The V end lost 2 bases, the J end lost 6 bases, and 11 bases lay between the germline ends.

The chain recombines TRBV30 with TRBJ1-5; TRBD1 matches at 8 bases. This CDR3 contains 13 residues. The ends lost 5 bases at V and 5 bases at J; junction bases unmatched: 5. The germline V gene encodes CDR1 GTSNPN and CDR2 SVGIG (reference sequence). As DNA, the CDR3 is TGTGCCTGGCAGGGGGCTCTTCATCAGCCCCAGCATTTT. Translating it yields CAWQGALHQPQHF.

This clone is a singleton in its sample. DNA of the CDR3: TGCGCCAGCAGCCGAGAGACAGGGTCCTCCTACGAGCAGTACTTC. It yields the protein CASSRETGSSYEQYF. The chain joins TRBV4-3 to TRBJ2-7; 7 nucleotides align to TRBD1. CDR1 and CDR2 (germline): LGHNA, YSLEER. This CDR3 has 15 amino acids. Unmatched junction bases numbered 6, after V lost 4 bases and J lost 0 bases.

J is TRBJ2-3 and V is TRBV6-4; D perhaps matches TRBD1 (6 bases). CDR3 length: 11 residues. CDR1 and CDR2 from the germline V gene are MRHNA and SNTAGT. V lost 4 bases and J lost 8, with 7 bases in between. CDR3 residues: CASSGGGTQYF. The CDR3 region has the DNA TGTGCCAGCAGTGGAGGGGGTACGCAGTATTTT.

V is TRBV30 and J is TRBJ1-1; weak D call: TRBD1 (6 bases). The CDR3 has 14 residues. In germline, CDR1 is GTSNPN, CDR2 SVGIG (reference sequence). The V end was cut by 4 bases, the J end by 0 bases, with 12 bases between. The chain's CDR3 is CAWIPGHLNTEAFF. CDR3 coding DNA: TGTGCCTGGATCCCGGGACACCTGAACACTGAAGCTTTCTTT.

V is TRBV27 and J is TRBJ1-2; D may be TRBD1 (5 bases). Germline CDR1 is MNHEY and CDR2 is SMNVEV (reference sequence). Trimming cost V 4 bases and J 7 bases, with 13 bases left between them. The CDR3 totals 13 residues. The CDR3 spells CASSSPGIGGYTF. For the CDR3, the DNA is TGTGCCAGCAGTTCGCCAGGGATAGGTGGCTACACCTTC.

The J gene is TRBJ2-1, the V gene TRBV5-1; 8 bases fit TRBD1. The CDR3 spans 14 residues. The germline V gene encodes CDR1 SGHRS and CDR2 YFSETQ. The J segment lost 4 bases and the V segment lost 1 base, leaving 1 base of the junction unmatched. The CDR3 DNA sequence: TGCGCCAGCAGCTTGACAGGGGGTTACAATGAGCAGTTCTTC. Translated: CASSLTGGYNEQFF. The full variable domain, completed using reference TRBV5-1 and TRBJ2-1, is KAGVTQTPRYLIKTRGQQVTLSCSPISGHRSVSWYQQTPGQGLQFLFEYFSETQRNKGNFPGRFSGRQFSNSRSEMNVSTLELGDSALYLCASSLTGGYNEQFFGPGTRLTVL.

The gene calls are TRBV27 and TRBJ1-4; maybe TRBD1 (5 bases). The CDR3 consists of 15 residues. CDR1 is MNHEY and CDR2 is SMNVEV in the germline V gene (reference sequence). Deletions cut 0 bases from V and 5 bases from J, with 10 bases between. This CDR3 reads CASSLSGQGNEKLFF. In DNA, the CDR3 is TGTGCCAGCAGTTTATCGGGGCAGGGAAATGAAAAACTGTTTTTT.

In this sample, this clone turned up once. The chain uses TRBV29-1 and TRBJ2-7; 7 nucleotides agree with TRBD2. Unmatched junction bases numbered 10, after V lost 5 bases and J lost 6 bases. From germline, CDR1 is SQVTM and CDR2 ANQGSEA. The CDR3 sequence is 13 residues long. The CDR3 sequence: CSVSGGRAGEQYF. CDR3 DNA: TGCAGCGTTTCGGGTGGGAGGGCCGGCGAGCAGTACTTC.

This chain connects TRBV30 to TRBJ1-3; 7 bases align to TRBD1. Germline trimming cut 5 bases from V and 4 bases from J; bases unmatched to any gene: 8. This CDR3 spans 14 amino acids. Germline V gene lookup returns CDR1 GTSNPN and CDR2 SVGIG (reference sequence). DNA for the CDR3: TGTGCCTGGGACAGGGCTACAGGAGGAAACACCATATATTTT. Translation: CAWDRATGGNTIYF. Supplemented by reference TRBV30 and TRBJ1-3, the full variable domain reads SQTIHQWPATLVQPVGSPLSLECTVEGTSNPNLYWYRQAAGRGLQLLFYSVGIGQISSEVPQNLSASRPQDRQFILSSKKLLLSDSGFYLCAWDRATGGNTIYFGEGSWLTVV.

CDR3 region: CASSPPGLAGGLETQYF. In DNA form, the CDR3 reads TGTGCCAGCAGCCCCCCGGGGCTAGCGGGGGGTTTGGAGACCCAGTACTTC. The chain joins TRBV5-4 to TRBJ2-5; TRBD2 aligns across 11 bases. With 4 bases clipped from V and 5 bases from J, the junction kept 13 bases outside the gene matches. Germline CDR1 is SGHNT and CDR2 is YYREEE (reference sequence). This CDR3 is 17 amino acids long. Variable domain in full (rest from reference TRBV5-4 and TRBJ2-5): ETGVTQSPTHLIKTRGQQVTLRCSSQSGHNTVSWYQQALGQGPQFIFQYYREEENGRGNFPPRFSGLQFPNYSSELNVNALELDDSALYLCASSPPGLAGGLETQYFGPGTRLLVL.

Concerning this clone itself: One end of the junction varies from germline; a read error may be responsible. V usage is TRBV7-9 and J usage is TRBJ1-1; the D gene is possibly TRBD1 (5 bases). The CDR3 contains 12 residues. Germline V gene sequence: CDR1 SEHNR, CDR2 FQNEAQ (reference sequence). CDR3 residues: CSSSRLAAGAFF. In DNA, the CDR3 is TGTTCCAGCAGCAGACTGGCGGCAGGGGCTTTCTTT.

J is TRBJ2-1 and V is TRBV9; 8 bases agree with TRBD2. Germline V lookup: CDR1 SGDLS, CDR2 YYNGEE. This CDR3 is 18 amino acids long. V lost 5 bases, J lost 5 bases, and 18 bases stayed unmatched. For the CDR3, the DNA is TGTGCCAGCAGTGTCCCTGCTCTTGGGACTAGTGTCAACAATGAGCAGTTCTTC. Protein: CASSVPALGTSVNNEQFF.

This clone was detected only once. The chain joins TRBV6-1 to TRBJ2-7; 7 bases are shared with TRBD1. CDR1 is MNHNS, CDR2 SASEGT, per germline. V lost 7 bases to trimming and J lost 3 bases; unmatched junction nucleotides: 6. There are 13 residues in the CDR3. The CDR3 is CASTPRDSYEQYF. DNA for the CDR3: TGTGCCAGCACCCCCCGGGACAGCTACGAGCAGTACTTC.

The chain recombines TRBV7-6 with TRBJ2-7; 8 bases map to TRBD1. The germline V gene has CDR1 SGHVS and CDR2 FNYEAQ. This CDR3 region has 15 residues. The ends lost 3 bases at V and 3 bases at J; junction bases unmatched: 7. The CDR3, as DNA: TGTGCCAGCAGCTTGAATTTTGACAGGGGCTACGAGCAGTACTTC. Its protein is CASSLNFDRGYEQYF.

The chain carries TRBV6-6 and TRBJ2-1; 8 bases line up with TRBD2. This CDR3 is 13 amino acids long. The V gene end was trimmed by 2 bases and the J gene end by 10 bases; junction bases not matched to a gene: 4. Germline V gene data show CDR1 as MNHNY and CDR2 as SVGAGI (reference sequence). The CDR3 loop reads CASSYVSGKEQFF. DNA for the CDR3: TGTGCCAGCAGTTACGTTAGCGGGAAAGAGCAGTTCTTC.

The chain combines TRBV27 with TRBJ2-5; possibly TRBD2 for D (5 bases). The CDR3 totals 14 residues. Germline-derived CDR1 and CDR2 are MNHEY and SMNVEV (reference sequence). Trimming shortened V by 5 bases and J by 1 base, and 11 bases separated the two germline ends. The CDR3 nucleotides are TGTGCCAGCAGTCTCCTCGGGATCCAAGAGACCCAGTACTTC. This gives the protein CASSLLGIQETQYF.

The CDR3 nucleotides read TGCGCCAGCAGCAATGGGACAGGGGTTCAGCCCCAGCATTTT. Amino acid sequence: CASSNGTGVQPQHF. The chain combines TRBV5-1 with TRBJ1-5, with 10 bases aligning to TRBD1. CDR3 size: 14 residues. J gave up 6 bases and V 4 bases, and 4 bases lay outside the gene matches. CDR1 and CDR2 (germline): SGHRS, YFSETQ.

This clone was observed a single time. The rearrangement joins TRBV29-1 to TRBJ1-2; D gene unclear. The CDR3 consists of 15 residues. The germline gives CDR1 SQVTM, CDR2 ANQGSEA. Trimming left V 0 bases short and J 3 bases short, with 14 bases between. This chain's CDR3 is CSVEDPPSGDYGYTF. The CDR3 region has the DNA TGCAGCGTTGAAGATCCCCCATCCGGTGACTATGGCTACACCTTC.

The J gene is TRBJ1-1, the V gene TRBV6-5; possibly TRBD1 for D (5 bases). V was trimmed by 6 bases and J by 5 bases, leaving 13 bases between them. The CDR3 has 13 residues. Germline-derived CDR1 and CDR2 are MNHEY and SVGAGI. The CDR3 loop is CASSLLRETEAFF. The CDR3 coding sequence is TGTGCCAGCAGCCTACTCAGGGAAACTGAAGCTTTCTTT.